This section outlines one TCR beta chain sequence together with its context. The data originate from a study of control samples from healthy donors and cancer patients. V gave up 6 bases and J gave up 9 bases, with 9 bases separating them. The CDR3 sequence is 11 residues long. CDR1 MDHEN and CDR2 SYDVKM come from the germline V gene. The repertoire was sequenced with immunoSEQ multiplex PCR; TCRdb's copy has only in-frame clones and lacks some. Among about 160,000 clones, just over 95% were seen once, and the ten largest hold under 1.2%. This clonotype was sampled from a woman aged 25 to 39 in good health. The sequenced sample was blood. The rearrangement uses TRBV28 and TRBJ2-1; no clear D. CDR3 sequence (DNA): TGTGCCAGCAGCCTCGGCATTGAGCAGTTCTTC. Amino acid sequence: CASSLGIEQFF.